These 23 T cell receptor beta chains share one sample of origin, sequenced in a study of blood T cell repertoires in COVID-19 (dated by TCRdb to about 2020). The library was produced with the immunoSEQ multiplex PCR assay. The table comes from immuneACCESS by way of TCRdb, which keeps in-frame sequences with V and J called. Part of the clones is missing from these tables; in studies checked, under half for an unresolved V gene and the rest for unknown reasons. The sample profile shows 140,000 to 150,000 clones; 88% of them were found once. In total, the top ten clones hold over 1.5% of the sample. Input material: peripheral blood. These receptors all stem from a man between 65 and 79 years old with acute or convalescent COVID-19.

This clone was picked up a small number of times. The sample holds other DNA sequences that translate to the same CDR3. The V and J genes are TRBV5-1 and TRBJ2-1; no definite D call. This CDR3 is built from 13 residues. V was trimmed by 4 bases and J by 4 bases, leaving 9 bases between them. Germline CDR1 reads SGHRS; CDR2 reads YFSETQ. The CDR3: CASSLIYYNEQFF. As DNA, the CDR3 is TGCGCCAGCAGCCTAATCTATTACAATGAGCAGTTCTTC.

The rearrangement uses TRBV28 and TRBJ1-2, with TRBD1 as a possible D gene (5 bases). CDR1 MDHEN and CDR2 SYDVKM come from the germline V gene. V lost 1 base and J 0 bases, leaving 9 bases between the germline ends. The CDR3 runs to 15 residues. In nucleotides, the CDR3 is TGTGCCAGCAGTTTATTCCAGGGATCTAACTATGGCTACACCTTC. As protein: CASSLFQGSNYGYTF.

Written as DNA, the CDR3 is TGTGCCACCAGCAGACACACAGCGGGGTCGAGCTCCTACAATGAGCAGTTCTTC. It encodes CATSRHTAGSSSYNEQFF. V is TRBV15 and J is TRBJ2-1; 7 bases align to TRBD2. J lost 0 bases, V lost 2 bases, and 10 bases had no gene match. The length of the CDR3 is 18 residues. Germline CDR1 and CDR2: LNHNV and YYDKDF (reference sequence).

This chain joins TRBV5-1 and TRBJ1-2, with D possibly being TRBD1 (6 bases). Trimming took off 1 base at V and 6 bases at J, with 19 bases between the two ends. CDR3 length: 16 amino acids. Germline V CDR1 and CDR2: SGHRS, YFSETQ. The CDR3 loop reads CASSLIFQGNRDGYTF. In DNA form, the CDR3 reads TGCGCCAGCAGCTTGATTTTTCAGGGGAATAGGGATGGCTACACCTTC.

The count of this clone is one. This chain links TRBV25-1 with TRBJ1-4, with TRBD1 matching over 7 bases. This CDR3 is built from 13 residues. Trimming took 3 bases from V and 8 from J; bases not matched to a gene: 3. Germline CDR1 MGHDK, CDR2 SYGVNS. The DNA of the CDR3 is TGTGCCAGCAGTGACAGGGGGAGAGAAAAACTGTTTTTT. It is translated as CASSDRGREKLFF. Based on the CDR3 plus reference TRBV25-1 and TRBJ1-4, the full variable domain is EADIYQTPRYLVIGTGKKITLECSQTMGHDKMYWYQQDPGMELHLIHYSYGVNSTEKGDLSSESTVSRIRTEHFPLTLESARPSHTSQYLCASSDRGREKLFFGSGTQLSVL.

The sample holds one count of this clone. The V and J genes are TRBV7-6 and TRBJ2-7; 12 bases map to TRBD1. The CDR3 runs to 19 residues. The J segment lost 0 bases and the V segment lost 2 bases, leaving 11 bases of the junction unmatched. Germline V CDR1 and CDR2: SGHVS, FNYEAQ. The CDR3 loop is CASSLSPSTGQGASYEQYF. CDR3 in DNA: TGTGCCAGCAGCTTAAGTCCCTCCACGGGACAGGGGGCCTCCTACGAGCAGTACTTC.

The chain is built from TRBV10-1 and TRBJ1-5; 8 nucleotides match TRBD1. The germline gives CDR1 WNHNN, CDR2 SYGVQD (reference sequence). The CDR3 covers 15 residues. J lost 5 bases, V lost 6 bases, and 9 bases had no gene match. The chain's CDR3 is CASSLGQGPDQPQHF. CDR3 in DNA: TGCGCCAGCAGCCTTGGACAGGGCCCCGATCAGCCCCAGCATTTT.

CDR3: CASSPAGVSDEQFF. CDR3 DNA: TGTGCCAGCAGCCCCGCGGGAGTTAGCGATGAGCAGTTCTTC. The chain uses TRBV7-3 and TRBJ2-1; TRBD2 agrees at 7 bases. CDR1 is SGHTA and CDR2 is FQGTGA in the germline V gene. The CDR3 spans 14 residues. After removal of 5 bases from V and 8 bases from J, the junction contained 9 bases not matched to a gene.

In DNA, the CDR3 is TGTGCCAGCAGTTACTCGCGCAAGAACACTGAAGCTTTCTTT. Its translation: CASSYSRKNTEAFF. The chain carries TRBV6-5 and TRBJ1-1; D gene uncertain. The CDR3 consists of 14 residues. CDR1 is MNHEY, CDR2 SVGAGI, per germline. Trimming shortened V by 0 bases and J by 1 base, and 6 bases separated the two germline ends.

V is TRBV6-4 and J is TRBJ2-3, with 7 bases identical to TRBD2. V was pared by 0 bases and J by 4 bases, with 16 bases of the junction left unmatched. Germline V CDR1 and CDR2: MRHNA, SNTAGT. The CDR3 runs to 19 residues. CDR3 amino acids: CASSDSGLAESSGPDTQYF. The CDR3 DNA reads as TGTGCCAGCAGTGACTCCGGTCTAGCGGAGAGCTCAGGTCCAGATACGCAGTATTTT.

This rearrangement joins TRBV5-1 to TRBJ2-5, with 11 bases lining up with TRBD1. V lost 4 bases and J lost 5; bases outside the gene matches: 7. Germline V gene lookup returns CDR1 SGHRS and CDR2 YFSETQ. The CDR3 runs 15 residues. CDR3 nucleotides: TGCGCCAGCAGCACAGGGGACAGGGGGTATGAGACCCAGTACTTC. Translating gives CASSTGDRGYETQYF. Based on the CDR3 plus reference TRBV5-1 and TRBJ2-5, the full variable domain is KAGVTQTPRYLIKTRGQQVTLSCSPISGHRSVSWYQQTPGQGLQFLFEYFSETQRNKGNFPGRFSGRQFSNSRSEMNVSTLELGDSALYLCASSTGDRGYETQYFGPGTRLLVL.

This chain uses TRBV28 with TRBJ1-1; D is perhaps TRBD1 (6 bases). Trimming removed 6 bases at V and 4 bases at J, with 18 bases between. The CDR3 is 15 residues long. Germline V gene lookup returns CDR1 MDHEN and CDR2 SYDVKM. CDR3 nucleotide sequence: TGTGCCAGCAGGGATTACGGGACACGGGGCACTGAAGCTTTCTTT. It encodes CASRDYGTRGTEAFF.

The table lists this clone with a count of one. The chain joins TRBV27 to TRBJ2-3, with 14 bases lining up with TRBD2. The CDR3 length is 16 residues. V lost 5 bases and J lost 5; bases outside the gene matches: 6. CDR1 and CDR2 from the germline V gene are MNHEY and SMNVEV (reference sequence). The CDR3 is CASSPGLAGALDTQYF. The CDR3 DNA sequence: TGTGCCAGCAGTCCGGGACTAGCGGGAGCGTTAGATACGCAGTATTTT.

The CDR3 is CASSLTGWTEAFF. The CDR3 coding sequence is TGTGCCAGCAGTTTAACAGGCTGGACTGAAGCTTTCTTT. The genes are TRBV27 and TRBJ1-1; D may be TRBD1 (5 bases). The CDR3 consists of 13 residues. Trimming stripped 2 bases from V and 5 bases from J, with 9 bases between. Germline V lookup: CDR1 MNHEY, CDR2 SMNVEV (reference sequence).

The chain is built from TRBV24-1 and TRBJ2-7; D is perhaps TRBD1 (6 bases). Per the germline V gene, CDR1 is KGHDR and CDR2 is SFDVKD. This CDR3 is built from 15 residues. Deletions cut 4 bases from V and 5 bases from J, with 17 bases between. CDR3 residues: CATSDSGQRPHEQYF. The CDR3, as DNA: TGTGCCACCAGTGACTCGGGACAACGCCCCCACGAGCAGTACTTC.

The chain is built from TRBV11-1 and TRBJ2-1, with 7 bases aligning to TRBD2. Trimming removed 5 bases from V and 6 bases from J; junction bases left unmatched: 4. The CDR3 length is 13 residues. CDR1 SGHAT and CDR2 FQDESV come from the germline V gene (reference sequence). CDR3 DNA: TGTGCCAGCAGCCCCACGGGAGGCAATGAGCAGTTCTTC. Translation gives CASSPTGGNEQFF.

This chain joins TRBV13 and TRBJ2-1; perhaps TRBD2 as D (5 bases). The CDR3 runs 13 residues. The V end was cut by 7 bases, the J end by 7 bases, with 14 bases between. The germline V gene has CDR1 PRHDT and CDR2 FYEKMQ (reference sequence). Here the CDR3 DNA reads TGTGCCAGCACCTTGGGCCCGGGGAATGAGCAGTTCTTC. Translated: CASTLGPGNEQFF.

The chain is built from TRBV28 and TRBJ1-1; TRBD1 agrees at 8 bases. The CDR3 covers 13 residues. J lost 5 bases, V lost 5 bases, and 4 bases had no gene match. The germline V gene encodes CDR1 MDHEN and CDR2 SYDVKM. CDR3 nucleotides: TGTGCCAGCAGTCCGGACAGGGCGACTGAAGCTTTCTTT. Translated, it gives CASSPDRATEAFF.

This clone was counted a few times. V usage is TRBV7-2 and J usage is TRBJ2-3, with D perhaps matching TRBD2 (7 bases). Germline CDR1 and CDR2: SGHTA and FQGNSA. Between the trimmed V and J ends, which lost 5 bases and 0 bases, there was a span of 18 bases. This CDR3 region has 17 residues. CDR3 sequence: CASSGGRGRASTDTQYF. Written as DNA, the CDR3 is TGTGCCAGCAGCGGAGGTAGGGGGAGGGCCAGCACAGATACGCAGTATTTT.

This chain links TRBV6-5 with TRBJ2-7; TRBD1 is a possible D gene (5 bases). Trimming stripped 6 bases from V and 2 bases from J, with 5 bases between. The germline gives CDR1 MNHEY, CDR2 SVGAGI. CDR3 size: 11 residues. CDR3 sequence: CASRDTYEQYF. The CDR3 region has the DNA TGTGCCAGCAGGGACACCTACGAGCAGTACTTC.

The chain links TRBV28 to TRBJ1-2, with D perhaps matching TRBD1 (5 bases). This CDR3 contains 13 residues. Germline V CDR1 and CDR2: MDHEN, SYDVKM. The V gene lost 6 bases and the J gene lost 8 bases, with 16 bases spanning the gap. CDR3 in DNA: TGTGCCAGCAGATCCGGGACTGAGGGCGGCTACACCTTC. Amino acid sequence: CASRSGTEGGYTF.

V gene TRBV27 combines with J gene TRBJ2-2, with 9 bases matching TRBD1. The CDR3 runs to 15 residues. With 5 bases clipped from V and 6 bases from J, the junction kept 7 bases outside the gene matches. Germline assignment: CDR1 MNHEY and CDR2 SMNVEV (reference sequence). CDR3 loop: CASSPGTGMAGELFF. In nucleotides, the CDR3 is TGTGCCAGCAGTCCCGGGACAGGGATGGCCGGGGAGCTGTTTTTT.

V gene TRBV10-1 combines with J gene TRBJ2-3, with 8 bases identical to TRBD2. The germline gives CDR1 WNHNN, CDR2 SYGVQD (reference sequence). The CDR3 consists of 15 residues. Losses at the gene ends were 2 bases for V and 2 bases for J; bases not matched to a gene: 3. CDR3 nucleotide sequence: TGCGCCAGCAGTGAGGGCGGGAGGACCACAGATACGCAGTATTTT. Amino acids: CASSEGGRTTDTQYF.